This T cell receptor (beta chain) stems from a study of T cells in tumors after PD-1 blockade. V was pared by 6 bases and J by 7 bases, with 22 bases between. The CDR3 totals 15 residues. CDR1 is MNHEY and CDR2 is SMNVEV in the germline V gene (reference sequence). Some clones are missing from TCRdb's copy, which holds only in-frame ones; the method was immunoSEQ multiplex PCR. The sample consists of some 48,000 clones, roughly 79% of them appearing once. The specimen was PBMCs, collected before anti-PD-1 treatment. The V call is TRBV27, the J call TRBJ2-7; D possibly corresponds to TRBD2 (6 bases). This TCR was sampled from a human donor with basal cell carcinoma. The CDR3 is CASSRPGVAAVEQYF. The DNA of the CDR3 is TGTGCCAGCAGCCGACCGGGAGTGGCTGCTGTAGAGCAGTACTTC.